Shown below are 5 T cell receptor beta chains from a single sample sequenced in a study of human T cells and chemical hapten exposure. Unfractionated whole blood yielded total RNA. MiXCR was run by TCRdb on the 5' RACE reads, yielding one entry per CDR3 protein. The table lists over 95,000 distinct CDR3 sequences, around 20% of them singletons. The receptors come from a human donor in good health.

This chain connects TRBV18 to TRBJ2-7; D is undetermined. Deletions cut 6 bases from V and 0 bases from J, with 9 bases between. The CDR3 is 13 residues long. Germline CDR1 is KGHSH and CDR2 is LQKENI. CDR3 sequence reads: CASSPTSSYEQYF. As DNA, the CDR3 is TGTGCCAGCTCCCCTACCAGCTCCTACGAGCAGTACTTC.

The chain links TRBV5-1 to TRBJ1-2; D ambiguous. The germline gives CDR1 SGHRS, CDR2 YFSETQ. The CDR3 is 16 residues long. V lost 0 bases, J lost 5 bases, and 17 bases lay in between. Here the CDR3 reads CASSLARETQGYGYTF. CDR3 nucleotides: TGCGCCAGCAGCTTGGCGCGGGAAACTCAAGGGTATGGCTACACCTTC.

The chain couples TRBV10-1 to TRBJ2-2; the D gene is possibly TRBD2 (6 bases). Germline V gene lookup returns CDR1 WNHNN and CDR2 SYGVQD (reference sequence). CDR3 length: 19 amino acids. Trimming pared 3 bases from V and 6 bases from J, leaving 26 bases between. In DNA form, the CDR3 reads TGCGCCAGCAGTGACTCTCTGGGGGAAGGTGCTAGCGTTGCCGGGGAGCTGTTTTTT. It yields the protein CASSDSLGEGASVAGELFF.

The chain combines TRBV28 with TRBJ2-7; D perhaps matches TRBD2 (6 bases). CDR3 length equals 15 residues. V gave up 0 bases and J gave up 5 bases, with 14 bases separating them. The V gene's germline CDR1 is MDHEN and CDR2 SYDVKM. The DNA for the CDR3 is TGTGCCAGCAGTTTATGGAGCCAGGGAGGAAACGAGCAGTACTTC. Its protein product is CASSLWSQGGNEQYF.

This clonotype was seen more than once but under ten times. The chain employs TRBV29-1 and TRBJ1-3; D gene uncertain. This CDR3 spans 12 amino acids. Germline loops: CDR1 SQVTM, CDR2 ANQGSEA. V was cut by 1 base and J by 3 bases, with 4 bases left in between. CDR3 nucleotides: TGCAGCGTTGAAGTTGTTGGAAACACCATATATTTT. Amino acids: CSVEVVGNTIYF.